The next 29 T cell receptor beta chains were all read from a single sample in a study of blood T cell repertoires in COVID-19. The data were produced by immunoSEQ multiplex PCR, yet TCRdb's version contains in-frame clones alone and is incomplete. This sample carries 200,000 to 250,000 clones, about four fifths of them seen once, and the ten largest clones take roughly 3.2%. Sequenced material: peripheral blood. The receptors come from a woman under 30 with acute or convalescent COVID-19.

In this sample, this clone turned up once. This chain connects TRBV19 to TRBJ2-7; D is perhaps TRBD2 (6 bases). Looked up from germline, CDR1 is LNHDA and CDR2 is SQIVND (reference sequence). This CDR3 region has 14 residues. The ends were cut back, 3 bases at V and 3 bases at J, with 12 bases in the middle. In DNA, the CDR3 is TGTGCCAGTAGTATTGGCGGGACCAACTACGAGCAGTACTTC. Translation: CASSIGGTNYEQYF. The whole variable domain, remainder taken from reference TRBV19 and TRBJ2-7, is DGGITQSPKYLFRKEGQNVTLSCEQNLNHDAMYWYRQDPGQGLRLIYYSQIVNDFQKGDIAEGYSVSREKKESFPLTVTSAQKNPTAFYLCASSIGGTNYEQYFGPGTRLTVT.

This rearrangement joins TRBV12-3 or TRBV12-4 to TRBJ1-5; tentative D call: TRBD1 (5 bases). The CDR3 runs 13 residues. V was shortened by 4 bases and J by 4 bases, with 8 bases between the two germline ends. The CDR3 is CASSSNRNQPQHF. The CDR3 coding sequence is TGTGCCAGCAGTTCCAACAGGAATCAGCCCCAGCATTTT.

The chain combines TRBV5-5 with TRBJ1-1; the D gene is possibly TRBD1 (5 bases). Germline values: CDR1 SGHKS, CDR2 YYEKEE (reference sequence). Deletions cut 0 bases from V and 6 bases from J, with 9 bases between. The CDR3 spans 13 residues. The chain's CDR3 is CASSLATGSEAFF. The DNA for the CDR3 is TGTGCCAGCAGCTTGGCCACAGGCTCTGAAGCTTTCTTT.

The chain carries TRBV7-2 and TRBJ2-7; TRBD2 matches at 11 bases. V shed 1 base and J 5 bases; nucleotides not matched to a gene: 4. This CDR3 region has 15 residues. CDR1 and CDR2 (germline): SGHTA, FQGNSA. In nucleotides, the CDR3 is TGTGCCAGCAGCTTAGTCACTAGCGGGAGTCACGAGCAGTACTTC. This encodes CASSLVTSGSHEQYF.

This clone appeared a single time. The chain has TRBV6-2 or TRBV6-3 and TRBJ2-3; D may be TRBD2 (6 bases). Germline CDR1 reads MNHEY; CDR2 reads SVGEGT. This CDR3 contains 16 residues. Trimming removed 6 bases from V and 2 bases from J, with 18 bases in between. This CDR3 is CASSTGTGMVTDTQYF. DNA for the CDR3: TGTGCCAGCAGCACCGGGACTGGGATGGTCACAGATACGCAGTATTTT.

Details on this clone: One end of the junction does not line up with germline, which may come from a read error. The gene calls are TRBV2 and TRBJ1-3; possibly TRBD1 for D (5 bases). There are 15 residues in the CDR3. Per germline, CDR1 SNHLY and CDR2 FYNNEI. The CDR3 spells CASREDRFSGNTIYF. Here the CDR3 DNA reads TGTGCCAGCAGGGAAGACAGATTCTCTGGAAACACCATATATTTT.

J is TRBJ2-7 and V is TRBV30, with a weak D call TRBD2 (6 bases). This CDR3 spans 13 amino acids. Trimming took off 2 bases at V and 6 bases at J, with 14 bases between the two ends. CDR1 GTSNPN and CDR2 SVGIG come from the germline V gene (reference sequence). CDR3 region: CAWSLGLHLEQYF. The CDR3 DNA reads TGTGCCTGGAGTCTCGGACTACATCTCGAGCAGTACTTC.

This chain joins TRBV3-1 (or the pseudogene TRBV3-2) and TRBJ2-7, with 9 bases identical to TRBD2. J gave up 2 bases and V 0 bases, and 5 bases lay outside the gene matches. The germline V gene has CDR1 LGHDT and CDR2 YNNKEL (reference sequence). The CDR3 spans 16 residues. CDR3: CASSQDSASGTYEQYF. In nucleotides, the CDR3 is TGTGCCAGCAGCCAAGATTCGGCTAGCGGGACCTACGAGCAGTACTTC.

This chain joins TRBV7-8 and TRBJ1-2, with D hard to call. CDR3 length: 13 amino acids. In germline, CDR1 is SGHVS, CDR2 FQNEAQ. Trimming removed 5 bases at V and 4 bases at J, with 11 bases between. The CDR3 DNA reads TGTGCCAGCAGCACCACCCCGGGCTATGGCTACACCTTC. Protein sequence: CASSTTPGYGYTF.

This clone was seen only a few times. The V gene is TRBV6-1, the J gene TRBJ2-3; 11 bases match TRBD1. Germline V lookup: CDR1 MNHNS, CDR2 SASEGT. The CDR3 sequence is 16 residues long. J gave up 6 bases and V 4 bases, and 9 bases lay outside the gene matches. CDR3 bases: TGTGCCAGCAGTGCCCGGGACAGGGGGACTGGGGATACGCAGTATTTT. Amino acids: CASSARDRGTGDTQYF.

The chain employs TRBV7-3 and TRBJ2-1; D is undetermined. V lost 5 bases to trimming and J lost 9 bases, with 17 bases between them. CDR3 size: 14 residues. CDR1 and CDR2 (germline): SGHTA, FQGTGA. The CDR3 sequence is CASSLPTVSIEQFF. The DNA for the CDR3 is TGTGCCAGCAGCCTCCCCACCGTGTCTATTGAGCAGTTCTTC.

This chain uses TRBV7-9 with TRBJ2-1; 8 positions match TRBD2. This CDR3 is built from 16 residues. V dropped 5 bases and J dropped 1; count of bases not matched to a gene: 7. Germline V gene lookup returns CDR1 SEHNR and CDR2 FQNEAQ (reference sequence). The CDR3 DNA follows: TGTGCCAGCAGCCCACCGACTAGCGTATCCTACAATGAGCAGTTCTTC. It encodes CASSPPTSVSYNEQFF.

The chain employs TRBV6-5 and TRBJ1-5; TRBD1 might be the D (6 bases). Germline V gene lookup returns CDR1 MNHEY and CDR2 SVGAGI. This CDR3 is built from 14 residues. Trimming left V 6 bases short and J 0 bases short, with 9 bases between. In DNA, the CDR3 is TGTGCCAGCAGAGCACAGGGTAGCAATCAGCCCCAGCATTTT. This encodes CASRAQGSNQPQHF.

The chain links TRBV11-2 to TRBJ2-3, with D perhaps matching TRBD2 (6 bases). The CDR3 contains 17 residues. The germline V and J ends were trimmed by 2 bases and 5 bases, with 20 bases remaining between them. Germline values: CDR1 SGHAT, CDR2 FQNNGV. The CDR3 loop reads CASSLNPLLAGRDTQYF. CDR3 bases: TGTGCCAGCAGCTTAAATCCGCTACTAGCAGGCAGAGATACGCAGTATTTT.

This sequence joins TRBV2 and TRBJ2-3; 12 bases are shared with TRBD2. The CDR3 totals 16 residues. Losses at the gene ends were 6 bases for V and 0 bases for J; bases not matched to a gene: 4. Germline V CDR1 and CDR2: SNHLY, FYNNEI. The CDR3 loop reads CASSKGLAGSTDTQYF. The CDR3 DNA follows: TGTGCCAGCAGCAAAGGACTAGCGGGGAGCACAGATACGCAGTATTTT.

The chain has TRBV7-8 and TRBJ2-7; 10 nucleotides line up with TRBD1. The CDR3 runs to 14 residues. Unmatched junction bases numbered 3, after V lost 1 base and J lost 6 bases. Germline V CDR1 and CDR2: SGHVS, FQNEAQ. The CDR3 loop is CASSLGTGGPEQYF. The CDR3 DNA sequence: TGTGCCAGCAGCTTAGGGACAGGGGGTCCCGAGCAGTACTTC.

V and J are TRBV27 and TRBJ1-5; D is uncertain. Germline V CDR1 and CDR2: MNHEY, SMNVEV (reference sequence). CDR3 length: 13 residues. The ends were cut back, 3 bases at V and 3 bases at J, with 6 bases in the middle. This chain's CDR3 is CASSFTYNQPQHF. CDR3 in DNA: TGTGCCAGCAGTTTCACCTACAATCAGCCCCAGCATTTT.

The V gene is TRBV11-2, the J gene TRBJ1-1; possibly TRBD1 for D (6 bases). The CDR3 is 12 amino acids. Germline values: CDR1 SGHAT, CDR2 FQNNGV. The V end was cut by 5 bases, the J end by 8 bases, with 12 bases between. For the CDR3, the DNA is TGTGCCAGCAGCCTCGACAGGCTGGAAGCTTTCTTT. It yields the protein CASSLDRLEAFF. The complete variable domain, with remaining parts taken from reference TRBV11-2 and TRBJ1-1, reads EAGVAQSPRYKIIEKRQSVAFWCNPISGHATLYWYQQILGQGPKLLIQFQNNGVVDDSQLPKDRFSAERLKGVDSTLKIQPAKLEDSAVYLCASSLDRLEAFFGQGTRLTVV.

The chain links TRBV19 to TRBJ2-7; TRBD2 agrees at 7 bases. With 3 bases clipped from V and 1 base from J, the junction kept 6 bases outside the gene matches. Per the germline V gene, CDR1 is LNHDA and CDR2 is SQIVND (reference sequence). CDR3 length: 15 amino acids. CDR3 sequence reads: CASSIGGWGSYEQYF. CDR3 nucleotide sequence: TGTGCCAGTAGTATCGGGGGGTGGGGTTCCTACGAGCAGTACTTC.

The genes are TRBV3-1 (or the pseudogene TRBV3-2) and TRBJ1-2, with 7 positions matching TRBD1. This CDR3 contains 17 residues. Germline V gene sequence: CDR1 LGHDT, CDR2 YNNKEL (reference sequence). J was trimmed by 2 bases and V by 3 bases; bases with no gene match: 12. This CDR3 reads CASSHKSRGGPNYGYTF. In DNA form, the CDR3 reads TGTGCCAGCAGCCACAAGAGTCGAGGGGGCCCAAACTATGGCTACACCTTC.

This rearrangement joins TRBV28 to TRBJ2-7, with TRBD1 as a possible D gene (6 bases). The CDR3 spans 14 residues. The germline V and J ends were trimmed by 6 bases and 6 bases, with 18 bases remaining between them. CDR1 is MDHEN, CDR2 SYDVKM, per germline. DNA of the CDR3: TGTGCCAGCAGCGCCGGGACACCCGCCTTCGAGCAGTACTTC. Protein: CASSAGTPAFEQYF.

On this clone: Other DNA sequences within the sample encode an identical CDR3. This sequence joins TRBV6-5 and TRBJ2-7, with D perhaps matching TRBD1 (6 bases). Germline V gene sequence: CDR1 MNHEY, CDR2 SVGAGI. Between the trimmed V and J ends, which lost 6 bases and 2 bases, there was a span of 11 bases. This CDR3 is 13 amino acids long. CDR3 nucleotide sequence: TGTGCCAGCAGGCCGGGACAAACCTACGAGCAGTACTTC. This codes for CASRPGQTYEQYF.

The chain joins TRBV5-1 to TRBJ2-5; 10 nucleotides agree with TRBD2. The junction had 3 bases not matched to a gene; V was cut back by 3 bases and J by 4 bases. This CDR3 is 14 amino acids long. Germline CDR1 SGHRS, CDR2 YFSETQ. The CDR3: CASSWSGRGETQYF. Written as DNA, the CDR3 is TGCGCCAGCAGCTGGAGCGGGAGGGGAGAGACCCAGTACTTC. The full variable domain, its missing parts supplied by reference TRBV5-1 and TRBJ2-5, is KAGVTQTPRYLIKTRGQQVTLSCSPISGHRSVSWYQQTPGQGLQFLFEYFSETQRNKGNFPGRFSGRQFSNSRSEMNVSTLELGDSALYLCASSWSGRGETQYFGPGTRLLVL.

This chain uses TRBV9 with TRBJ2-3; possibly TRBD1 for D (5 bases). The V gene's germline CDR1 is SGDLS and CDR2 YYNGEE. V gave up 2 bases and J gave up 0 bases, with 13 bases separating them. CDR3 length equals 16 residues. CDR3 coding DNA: TGTGCCAGCAGCGTTACAGGTGGCCTTAGCACAGATACGCAGTATTTT. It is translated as CASSVTGGLSTDTQYF.

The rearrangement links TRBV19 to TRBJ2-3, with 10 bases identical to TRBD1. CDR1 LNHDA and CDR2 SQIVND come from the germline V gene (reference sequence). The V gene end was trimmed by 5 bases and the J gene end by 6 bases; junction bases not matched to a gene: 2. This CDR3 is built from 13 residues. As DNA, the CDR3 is TGTGCCAGTAGTCGGGGACAGGGGGATACGCAGTATTTT. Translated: CASSRGQGDTQYF.

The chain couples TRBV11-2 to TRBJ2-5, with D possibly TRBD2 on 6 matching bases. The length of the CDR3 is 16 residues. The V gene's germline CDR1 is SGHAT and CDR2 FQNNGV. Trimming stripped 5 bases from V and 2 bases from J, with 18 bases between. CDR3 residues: CASSPRTGTQQETQYF. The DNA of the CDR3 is TGTGCCAGCAGCCCACGGACCGGGACTCAACAAGAGACCCAGTACTTC.

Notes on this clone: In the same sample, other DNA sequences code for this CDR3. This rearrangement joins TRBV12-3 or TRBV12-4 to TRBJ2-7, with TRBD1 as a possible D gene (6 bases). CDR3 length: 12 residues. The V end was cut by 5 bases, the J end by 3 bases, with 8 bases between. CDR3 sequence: CASSPDSYEQYF. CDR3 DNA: TGTGCCAGCAGTCCGGACAGCTACGAGCAGTACTTC.

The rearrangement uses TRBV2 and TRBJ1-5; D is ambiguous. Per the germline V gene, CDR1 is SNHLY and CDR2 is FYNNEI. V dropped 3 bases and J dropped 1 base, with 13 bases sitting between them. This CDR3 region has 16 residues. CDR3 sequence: CASSDFGRPSNQPQHF. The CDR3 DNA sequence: TGTGCCAGCAGTGATTTTGGGAGACCGAGCAATCAGCCCCAGCATTTT.

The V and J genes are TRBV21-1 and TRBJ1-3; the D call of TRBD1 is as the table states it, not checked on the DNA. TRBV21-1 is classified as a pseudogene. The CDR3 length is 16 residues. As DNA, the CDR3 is TGTGCCAGCAGCAAAGAAATCAGGATGGCTGGAAACACCATATATTTT. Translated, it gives CASSKEIRMAGNTIYF.